This TCR beta chain derives from a study of blood T cells in healthy people across ages. PCR was performed a second time for about 7 to 12 cycles using a sample-barcoded 5' primer and a J-beta primer mix. A single record per CDR3 protein comes from TCRdb applying MiXCR to the 5' RACE reads. The sample lists roughly 2 million distinct CDR3 sequences; 40% to 55% were seen once. This CDR3 has 13 residues. Trimming took 6 bases from V and 3 from J, leaving 11 bases between them. Germline lookup yields CDR1 MNHEY and CDR2 SVGAGI. The gene calls are TRBV6-5 and TRBJ1-2; D is ambiguous. The clonotype comes from a middle-aged woman in good health. The sample taken for sequencing was blood. The CDR3 is CASSKDVDYGYTF. CDR3 nucleotides: TGTGCCAGCAGCAAGGACGTCGACTATGGCTACACCTTC.